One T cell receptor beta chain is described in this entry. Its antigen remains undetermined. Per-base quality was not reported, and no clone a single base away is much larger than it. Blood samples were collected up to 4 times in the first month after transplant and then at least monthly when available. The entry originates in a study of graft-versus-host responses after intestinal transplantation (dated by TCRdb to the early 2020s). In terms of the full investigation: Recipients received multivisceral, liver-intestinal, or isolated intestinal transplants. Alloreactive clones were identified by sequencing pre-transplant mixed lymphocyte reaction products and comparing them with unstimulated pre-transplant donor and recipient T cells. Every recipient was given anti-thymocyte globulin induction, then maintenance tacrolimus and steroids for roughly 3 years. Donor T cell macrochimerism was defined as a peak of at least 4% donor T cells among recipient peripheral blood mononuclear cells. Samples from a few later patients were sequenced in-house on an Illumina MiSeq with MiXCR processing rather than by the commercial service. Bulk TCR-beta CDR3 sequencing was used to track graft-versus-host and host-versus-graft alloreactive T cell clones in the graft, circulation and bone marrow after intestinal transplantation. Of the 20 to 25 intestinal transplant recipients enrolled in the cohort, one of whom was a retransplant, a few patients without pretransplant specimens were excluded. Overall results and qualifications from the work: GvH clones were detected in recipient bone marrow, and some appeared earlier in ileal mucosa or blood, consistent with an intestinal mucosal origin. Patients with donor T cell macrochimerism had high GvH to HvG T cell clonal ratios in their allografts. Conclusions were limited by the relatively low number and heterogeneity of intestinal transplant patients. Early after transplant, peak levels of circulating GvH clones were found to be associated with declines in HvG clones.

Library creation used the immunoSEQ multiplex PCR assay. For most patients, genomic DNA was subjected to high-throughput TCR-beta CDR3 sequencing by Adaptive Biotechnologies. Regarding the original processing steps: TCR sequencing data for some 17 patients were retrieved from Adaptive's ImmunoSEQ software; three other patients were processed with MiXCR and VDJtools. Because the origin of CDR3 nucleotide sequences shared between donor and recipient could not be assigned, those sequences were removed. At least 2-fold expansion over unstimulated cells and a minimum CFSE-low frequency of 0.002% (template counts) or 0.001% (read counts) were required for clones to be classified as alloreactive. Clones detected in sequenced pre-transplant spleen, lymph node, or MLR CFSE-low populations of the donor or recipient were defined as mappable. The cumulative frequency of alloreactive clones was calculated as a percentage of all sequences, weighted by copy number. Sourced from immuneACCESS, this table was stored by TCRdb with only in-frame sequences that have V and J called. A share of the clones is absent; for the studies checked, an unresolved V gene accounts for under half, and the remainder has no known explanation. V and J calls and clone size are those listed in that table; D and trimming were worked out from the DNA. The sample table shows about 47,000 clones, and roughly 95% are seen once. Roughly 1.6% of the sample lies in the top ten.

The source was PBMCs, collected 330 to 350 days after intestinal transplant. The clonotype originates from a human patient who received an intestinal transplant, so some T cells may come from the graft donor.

The CDR3 region: CASGGTYTDTQYF. The DNA reads TGTGCCAGCGGGGGGACATACACAGATACGCAGTATTTT. The sequence joins TRBV2 to TRBJ2-3, with the D gene tentatively TRBD1 or TRBD2, based on 6 matching bases in each. Its CDR3 holds 13 amino acids, cysteine through phenylalanine. Just CDR3 DNA is preserved here, 39 bases in frame from base 1. Based on the germline V gene, the CDR1 and CDR2 sequences are SNHLY and FYNNEI. Relative to germline, V is 8 bases shorter and J is 2 bases shorter, with 11 bases between their ends.